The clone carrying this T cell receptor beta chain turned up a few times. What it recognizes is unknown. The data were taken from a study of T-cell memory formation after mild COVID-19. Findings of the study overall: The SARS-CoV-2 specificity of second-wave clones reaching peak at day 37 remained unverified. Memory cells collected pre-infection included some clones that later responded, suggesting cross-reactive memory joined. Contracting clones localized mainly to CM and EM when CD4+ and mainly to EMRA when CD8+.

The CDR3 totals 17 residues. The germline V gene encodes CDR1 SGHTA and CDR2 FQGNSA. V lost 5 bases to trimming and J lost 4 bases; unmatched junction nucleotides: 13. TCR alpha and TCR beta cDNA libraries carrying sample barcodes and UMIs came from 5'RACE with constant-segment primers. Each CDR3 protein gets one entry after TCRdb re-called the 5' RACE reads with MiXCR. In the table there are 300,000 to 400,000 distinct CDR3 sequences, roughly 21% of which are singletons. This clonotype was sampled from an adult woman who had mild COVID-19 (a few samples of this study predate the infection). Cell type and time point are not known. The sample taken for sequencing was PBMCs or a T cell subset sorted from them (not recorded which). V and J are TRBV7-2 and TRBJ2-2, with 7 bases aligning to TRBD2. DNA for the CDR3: TGTGCCAGCAGCGTACTAGCGACCCCGTCCGCCACCGGGGAGCTGTTTTTT. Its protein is CASSVLATPSATGELFF.